Listed here are 10 T cell receptor beta chains from one sample, sequenced in a study of T cell responses to AZD1222 COVID-19 vaccine. TCRdb's table, derived via immunoSEQ multiplex PCR, lists solely in-frame clones and lacks some. The data hold approximately 120,000 clones, with more than 85% observed a single time. The source was peripheral blood, collected on day 0 of AZD1222 vaccination. These receptors all come from an adult in good health.

The J gene is TRBJ1-1, the V gene TRBV5-1; 7 nucleotides line up with TRBD1. The germline gives CDR1 SGHRS, CDR2 YFSETQ. The junction had 13 bases not matched to a gene; V was cut back by 0 bases and J by 2 bases. CDR3 length: 18 residues. The CDR3 spells CASSLGVPGQAFNTEAFF. CDR3 bases: TGCGCCAGCAGCTTGGGAGTCCCAGGACAGGCCTTTAACACTGAAGCTTTCTTT.

V usage is TRBV5-4 and J usage is TRBJ1-6; D not certain. CDR1 and CDR2 (germline): SGHNT, YYREEE (reference sequence). This CDR3 has 14 residues. V shed 0 bases and J shed 9 bases, with 10 bases lying between them. The CDR3 nucleotides are TGTGCCAGCAGCTTGGGTGACCGGATTTCACCCCTCCACTTT. Amino acid sequence: CASSLGDRISPLHF.

The chain employs TRBV4-1 and TRBJ1-4; no clear D gene. The germline V and J ends were trimmed by 1 base and 0 bases, with 9 bases remaining between them. This CDR3 contains 16 residues. CDR1 and CDR2 (germline): MGHRA, YSYEKL. The CDR3 region is CASSQGTTATNEKLFF. The CDR3 DNA is TGCGCCAGCAGCCAAGGGACGACGGCAACTAATGAAAAACTGTTTTTT.

This rearrangement joins TRBV3-1 (or the pseudogene TRBV3-2) to TRBJ2-5; tentatively, D is TRBD2 (5 bases). Trimming cost V 1 base and J 0 bases, with 9 bases left between them. The CDR3 has 15 amino acids. CDR1 is LGHDT, CDR2 YNNKEL, per germline (reference sequence). In nucleotides, the CDR3 is TGTGCCAGCAGCCAAGTTAGGGAGTACCAAGAGACCCAGTACTTC. Amino acids: CASSQVREYQETQYF.

V gene TRBV5-5 combines with J gene TRBJ2-3; TRBD2 might be the D (6 bases). The CDR3 extends over 16 amino acids. V was trimmed by 3 bases and J by 5 bases, leaving 19 bases between them. Looked up from germline, CDR1 is SGHKS and CDR2 is YYEKEE (reference sequence). CDR3 sequence reads: CASSYGTPFGGDTQYF. DNA for the CDR3: TGTGCCAGCAGCTACGGGACTCCTTTTGGGGGAGATACGCAGTATTTT.

The V call is TRBV4-3, the J call TRBJ2-3; 8 bases agree with TRBD1. V dropped 0 bases and J dropped 3; count of bases not matched to a gene: 11. CDR1 and CDR2 from the germline V gene are LGHNA and YSLEER. The CDR3 is 18 amino acids. The CDR3 sequence: CASSQDQTTGDRTDTQYF. The CDR3 DNA sequence: TGCGCCAGCAGCCAAGATCAAACGACAGGGGATAGGACAGATACGCAGTATTTT.

This clone was counted once. The chain links TRBV19 to TRBJ2-1, with D perhaps assigned TRBD1 or TRBD2 (6 bases each). V gave up 7 bases and J gave up 8 bases, with 15 bases separating them. Germline V gene lookup returns CDR1 LNHDA and CDR2 SQIVND (reference sequence). This CDR3 is 13 amino acids long. The CDR3 DNA sequence: TGTGCCAGTAATGAAGGGGGGCGGGATGAGCAGTTCTTC. It translates to CASNEGGRDEQFF. The complete variable domain, with remaining parts taken from reference TRBV19 and TRBJ2-1, reads DGGITQSPKYLFRKEGQNVTLSCEQNLNHDAMYWYRQDPGQGLRLIYYSQIVNDFQKGDIAEGYSVSREKKESFPLTVTSAQKNPTAFYLCASNEGGRDEQFFGPGTRLTVL.

The chain uses TRBV28 and TRBJ2-7; TRBD2 is a possible D gene (6 bases). Trimming pared 1 base from V and 9 bases from J, leaving 13 bases between. The CDR3 has 13 residues. CDR1 is MDHEN and CDR2 is SYDVKM in the germline V gene. CDR3 sequence (DNA): TGTGCCAGCAGTTTATTGGGGGGTCTTGGGCAGTACTTC. Translated, it gives CASSLLGGLGQYF.

The rearrangement links TRBV12-3 or TRBV12-4 to TRBJ1-4; tentatively, D is TRBD1 (5 bases). The V gene lost 10 bases and the J gene lost 8 bases, with 17 bases spanning the gap. This CDR3 contains 13 residues. The CDR3, as DNA: TGTGCCATACGGACACCCATCCCCGAAAAACTGTTTTTT. Protein product: CAIRTPIPEKLFF.

In this sample, this clone turned up once. The chain combines TRBV4-3 with TRBJ1-6, with 8 bases that match TRBD1. V gave up 3 bases and J gave up 7 bases; unmatched junction bases: 2. This CDR3 has 14 residues. Germline CDR1 LGHNA, CDR2 YSLEER. The CDR3 bases are TGCGCCAGCAGCCAGCAGGGGGCGAATTCACCCCTCCACTTT. Translating it yields CASSQQGANSPLHF.